This T cell receptor beta chain was captured in a study of esophageal squamous cell carcinoma under preoperative chemotherapy. Overall study context: Samples included peripheral blood T cells as well as tumor-infiltrating lymphocytes.

Trimming took off 3 bases at V and 8 bases at J, with 24 bases between the two ends. Germline-derived CDR1 and CDR2 are SGHTA and FQGNSA. This CDR3 has 17 amino acids. In TCRdb, the PCR reads were re-called with MiXCR into one record per CDR3 protein. Of roughly 30,000 distinct CDR3 sequences listed, less than 65% were seen once; the top ten hold roughly 20%. Time point denoted: after preoperative PTX-NDP chemotherapy. Patients received paclitaxel-nedaplatin as preoperative chemotherapy before surgery. Points on this clonotype: What it binds is not known.

General study findings and limits: After chemotherapy, TCR diversity rose significantly in peripheral T cells but not in tumor-infiltrating lymphocytes. After treatment, tumor-infiltrating lymphocytes seemed to come partly from incoming peripheral T cells, not only local changes.

This TCR was sampled from a human donor with esophageal squamous cell carcinoma. The donor label of this sample is uncertain. The sample was collected from a patient given preoperative chemotherapy. V is TRBV7-2 and J is TRBJ2-3; weak D call: TRBD2 (6 bases). For the CDR3, the DNA is TGTGCCAGCAGCTTGGGGGTCGGGACTCTGAAAACCGGTACGCAGTATTTT. Translated, it gives CASSLGVGTLKTGTQYF.